These 32 T cell receptor beta chains were sequenced from one sample in a study of identifying expanded T cells in peripheral blood (dated by TCRdb to the late 2010s). Receptor libraries were prepared by the immunoSEQ multiplex PCR assay. TCRdb obtained this table from immuneACCESS and retained in-frame rearrangements with V and J assigned. These tables miss some clones; where compared with another copy, unresolved V genes account for less than half of the shortfall, and the remainder is unexplained. For this sample there are 81,000 or so clones; about four fifths appear just once. The ten most abundant clones make up roughly a fifth of the sample. Sequencing was done on a sample of blood. The receptor source for this set is a person between 18 and 75 years old in good health.

The chain employs TRBV7-2 and TRBJ2-3, with D perhaps given as TRBD1 or TRBD2 (5 bases each). The ends were cut back, 7 bases at V and 9 bases at J, with 29 bases in the middle. CDR1 is SGHTA, CDR2 FQGNSA, per germline. CDR3 length: 17 amino acids. The CDR3 sequence: CASTPLLGAAGYGTQYF. In nucleotides, the CDR3 is TGTGCCAGCACCCCCTTGCTGGGAGCGGCAGGGTACGGAACGCAGTATTTT.

The chain links TRBV19 to TRBJ2-1, with 9 bases matching TRBD2. Germline loops: CDR1 LNHDA, CDR2 SQIVND (reference sequence). This CDR3 contains 14 residues. With 6 bases clipped from V and 6 bases from J, the junction kept 6 bases outside the gene matches. CDR3: CASRTTSGSNEQFF. DNA for the CDR3: TGTGCCAGTAGGACTACTAGCGGGTCCAATGAGCAGTTCTTC.

This clone was seen a handful of times. J is TRBJ2-1 and V is TRBV1; TRBD2, the table's D call, was not compared with the DNA. TRBV1 is marked as a pseudogene. The length of the CDR3 is 17 residues. The CDR3 reads CTLRKRLIISSYNEQFF. DNA for the CDR3: TGCACCCTGCGAAAGCGGCTTATTATTAGCTCCTACAATGAGCAGTTCTTC.

The V gene is TRBV5-1, the J gene TRBJ2-1; the D gene is possibly TRBD2 (6 bases). The CDR3 spans 12 residues. Germline loops: CDR1 SGHRS, CDR2 YFSETQ. V lost 7 bases and J lost 3, with 8 bases in between. The CDR3 region has the DNA TGCGCCAGCTGGGGGGACTACAATGAGCAGTTCTTC. Protein: CASWGDYNEQFF.

This clone was counted once. The chain carries TRBV9 and TRBJ1-5; D is unclear. The CDR3 is 17 amino acids. V was clipped by 4 bases and J by 7 bases, with 24 bases between them. Germline V gene data show CDR1 as SGDLS and CDR2 as YYNGEE. The CDR3 nucleotides read TGTGCCAGCAGCCCAACCCCGGGCCGCGAAGGCGGGCAGCCCCAGCATTTT. Translation: CASSPTPGREGGQPQHF. Using reference TRBV9 and TRBJ1-5 for the parts outside the CDR3, the full variable domain is DSGVTQTPKHLITATGQRVTLRCSPRSGDLSVYWYQQSLDQGLQFLIQYYNGEERAKGNILERFSAQQFPDLHSELNLSSLELGDSALYFCASSPTPGREGGQPQHFGDGTRLSIL.

The V call is TRBV7-9, the J call TRBJ1-3; D ambiguous. V was trimmed by 3 bases and J by 0 bases, leaving 12 bases between them. The CDR3 has 16 amino acids. The germline gives CDR1 SEHNR, CDR2 FQNEAQ (reference sequence). Here the CDR3 DNA reads TGTGCCAGCAGCTTCGATGCGGACTACTCTGGAAACACCATATATTTT. This encodes CASSFDADYSGNTIYF.

This chain uses TRBV7-3 with TRBJ2-1; 7 nucleotides agree with TRBD2. The junction had 6 bases not matched to a gene; V was cut back by 1 base and J by 0 bases. Germline V lookup: CDR1 SGHTA, CDR2 FQGTGA. The CDR3 length is 17 residues. CDR3 sequence: CASSLRSWEGSYNEQFF. DNA of the CDR3: TGTGCCAGCAGCTTAAGGTCGTGGGAGGGCTCCTACAATGAGCAGTTCTTC.

The V gene is TRBV5-1, the J gene TRBJ1-4; D not certain. CDR3 length equals 16 residues. The germline CDR1 and CDR2 sequences are SGHRS and YFSETQ. Trimming left V 2 bases short and J 0 bases short, with 11 bases between. CDR3 loop: CASSFEPRSTNEKLFF. The DNA for the CDR3 is TGCGCCAGCAGCTTCGAGCCCAGGTCAACTAATGAAAAACTGTTTTTT.

V is TRBV10-3 and J is TRBJ2-7, with D unresolved. The CDR3 consists of 14 residues. Germline V gene sequence: CDR1 ENHRY, CDR2 SYGVKD. V was trimmed by 8 bases and J by 5 bases, leaving 19 bases between them. CDR3 residues: CAIVASLVVHEQYF. CDR3 nucleotide sequence: TGTGCCATCGTGGCCAGTCTAGTAGTTCACGAGCAGTACTTC.

This CDR3 is CASSFAGAAHGEQYF. The CDR3 DNA reads as TGTGCCAGCAGTTTTGCGGGGGCGGCCCACGGCGAGCAGTACTTC. The chain carries TRBV28 and TRBJ2-7, with D possibly being TRBD2 (7 bases). Trimming took off 3 bases at V and 6 bases at J, with 18 bases between the two ends. Per the germline V gene, CDR1 is MDHEN and CDR2 is SYDVKM. The CDR3 contains 15 residues.

V and J are TRBV5-1 and TRBJ2-3; 7 nucleotides line up with TRBD1. The V gene's germline CDR1 is SGHRS and CDR2 YFSETQ. V was pared by 2 bases and J by 2 bases, with 5 bases of the junction left unmatched. This CDR3 is 15 amino acids long. The CDR3 is CASSLTGQLTDTQYF. The CDR3 DNA is TGCGCCAGCAGCTTAACGGGACAGCTCACAGATACGCAGTATTTT.

The chain recombines TRBV29-1 with TRBJ2-7, with 8 bases fitting TRBD2. The germline gives CDR1 SQVTM, CDR2 ANQGSEA. CDR3 length: 15 amino acids. Germline trimming cut 6 bases from V and 2 bases from J; bases unmatched to any gene: 12. This CDR3 is CSVEGTRDKAYEQYF. The CDR3 DNA reads TGCAGCGTCGAGGGGACTAGAGATAAGGCCTACGAGCAGTACTTC.

This clone was counted a single time. The gene calls are TRBV2 and TRBJ1-5, with a possible D match to TRBD1 (5 bases). CDR1 is SNHLY and CDR2 is FYNNEI in the germline V gene. Between the trimmed V and J ends, which lost 3 bases and 7 bases, there was a span of 10 bases. This CDR3 is built from 13 residues. The CDR3 DNA follows: TGTGCCAGCAGTGATCAGGGAGGCCAGCCCCAGCATTTT. Its protein is CASSDQGGQPQHF.

This clone was detected only a few times. V gene TRBV29-1 combines with J gene TRBJ1-2; D might be TRBD1 (5 bases). The CDR3 length is 12 residues. Per germline, CDR1 SQVTM and CDR2 ANQGSEA. Trimming removed 3 bases from V and 8 bases from J, with 13 bases in between. The chain's CDR3 is CSVDKGLGGYTF. The CDR3 coding sequence is TGCAGCGTTGACAAGGGACTAGGAGGCTACACCTTC.

The V gene is TRBV15, the J gene TRBJ2-5; 11 positions agree with TRBD2. There are 16 residues in the CDR3. Germline loops: CDR1 LNHNV, CDR2 YYDKDF (reference sequence). Trimming at V came to 0 bases and at J to 5 bases, leaving 5 bases not matched to a gene. CDR3 nucleotides: TGTGCCACCAGCAGAGATCGACTAGCGGGGCGGGAGACCCAGTACTTC. It encodes CATSRDRLAGRETQYF.

The chain recombines TRBV20-1 with TRBJ2-1; D is uncertain. Germline CDR1 and CDR2: DFQATT and SNEGSKA (reference sequence). This CDR3 region has 11 residues. The V and J ends lost 5 bases and 8 bases respectively, with 10 bases between them. CDR3 protein: CSAQPKDEQFF. CDR3 nucleotide sequence: TGCAGTGCTCAACCCAAGGATGAGCAGTTCTTC.

The chain is built from TRBV7-8 and TRBJ2-1; maybe TRBD2 (5 bases). The CDR3 length is 15 residues. V lost 7 bases to trimming and J lost 5 bases, with 18 bases between them. CDR1 SGHVS and CDR2 FQNEAQ come from the germline V gene. For the CDR3, the DNA is TGTGCCAGCACCCCGGACTGGCAAAGACACAATGAGCAGTTCTTC. Translation: CASTPDWQRHNEQFF.

This clone appeared a single time. The chain has TRBV27 and TRBJ2-7; 10 bases match TRBD2. The junction had 2 bases not matched to a gene; V was cut back by 6 bases and J by 3 bases. The CDR3 loop spans 13 amino acids. Germline V gene data show CDR1 as MNHEY and CDR2 as SMNVEV (reference sequence). The CDR3: CASSGTSDYEQYF. The DNA of the CDR3 is TGTGCCAGCAGCGGGACTAGCGACTACGAGCAGTACTTC.

The rearrangement uses TRBV19 and TRBJ1-1; D is undetermined. V shed 2 bases and J shed 2 bases, with 6 bases lying between them. Germline CDR1 reads LNHDA; CDR2 reads SQIVND (reference sequence). The CDR3 spans 13 residues. The CDR3 protein is CASSISPNTEAFF. In DNA form, the CDR3 reads TGTGCCAGTAGTATAAGCCCAAACACTGAAGCTTTCTTT.

The table lists this clone with a few counts. In DNA form, the CDR3 reads TGTGCCAGCAGCTTAGCGGGAACAGGGGACAATGAGCAGTTCTTC. Translated: CASSLAGTGDNEQFF. This sequence joins TRBV7-6 and TRBJ2-1; 7 nucleotides agree with TRBD1. Germline V lookup: CDR1 SGHVS, CDR2 FNYEAQ. CDR3 length: 15 amino acids. V trimming: 0 bases; J trimming: 5 bases; junction bases outside the gene matches: 4.

The chain uses TRBV15 and TRBJ2-3; D may correspond to TRBD1 or TRBD2 (6 bases each). Germline V gene sequence: CDR1 LNHNV, CDR2 YYDKDF (reference sequence). This CDR3 has 16 residues. V was cut by 5 bases and J by 4 bases, with 19 bases left in between. CDR3 nucleotide sequence: TGTGCCACCAGCTTCCGGAGGCTGGGGGGCGCAGATACGCAGTATTTT. It specifies CATSFRRLGGADTQYF.

The chain recombines TRBV9 with TRBJ2-1; D is uncertain. Germline CDR1 reads SGDLS; CDR2 reads YYNGEE. The CDR3 sequence is 15 residues long. V lost 0 bases and J 5 bases, leaving 12 bases between the germline ends. CDR3 region: CASSVEISGNNEQFF. The CDR3 DNA is TGTGCCAGCAGCGTAGAGATTAGTGGTAACAATGAGCAGTTCTTC.

The chain links TRBV5-1 to TRBJ2-3, with 11 bases lining up with TRBD2. The CDR3 spans 16 residues. Germline assignment: CDR1 SGHRS and CDR2 YFSETQ. J lost 2 bases, V lost 2 bases, and 4 bases had no gene match. CDR3 DNA sequence: TGCGCCAGCAGCTTACCTAGCGGGAGGTCCACAGATACGCAGTATTTT. Translated: CASSLPSGRSTDTQYF.

This chain joins TRBV19 and TRBJ2-1, with 9 bases matching TRBD1. J was trimmed by 2 bases and V by 7 bases; bases with no gene match: 15. The CDR3 length is 18 residues. CDR1 is LNHDA and CDR2 is SQIVND in the germline V gene (reference sequence). The CDR3 loop reads CASMAGTGLLGAYNEQFF. DNA of the CDR3: TGTGCCAGTATGGCAGGGACAGGGCTGTTAGGCGCCTACAATGAGCAGTTCTTC.

This chain links TRBV2 with TRBJ1-5, with D maybe TRBD1 (5 bases). Trimming cost V 3 bases and J 4 bases, with 13 bases left between them. In germline, CDR1 is SNHLY, CDR2 FYNNEI. CDR3 size: 15 residues. The CDR3, as DNA: TGTGCCAGCAGTGATGGAGTTTGGGGGAATCAGCCCCAGCATTTT. Protein: CASSDGVWGNQPQHF. The full variable domain, its missing parts supplied by reference TRBV2 and TRBJ1-5, is EPEVTQTPSHQVTQMGQEVILRCVPISNHLYFYWYRQILGQKVEFLVSFYNNEISEKSEIFDDQFSVERPDGSNFTLKIRSTKLEDSAMYFCASSDGVWGNQPQHFGDGTRLSIL.

Concerning this clone itself: One end of the junction does not line up with germline, which may come from a read error. V and J are TRBV7-7 and TRBJ2-1; D tentatively fits TRBD1 or TRBD2 (5 bases each). This CDR3 is 16 amino acids long. Germline assignment: CDR1 SSHAT and CDR2 FNYEAQ (reference sequence). The CDR3 loop reads CASSPRGRVGSNEQFF. The DNA for the CDR3 is TGTGCTAGCAGCCCCCGGGGACGGGTGGGCTCCAATGAGCAGTTCTTC.

The chain combines TRBV7-2 with TRBJ1-5; TRBD1 matches at 8 bases. Germline assignment: CDR1 SGHTA and CDR2 FQGNSA. The CDR3 runs to 15 residues. Trimming took 6 bases from V and 6 from J; bases not matched to a gene: 10. This CDR3 is CASSKQGDKGQPQHF. CDR3 nucleotides: TGTGCCAGCAGTAAACAGGGGGATAAAGGTCAGCCCCAGCATTTT. Full variable domain (remainder filled in from reference TRBV7-2 and TRBJ1-5): GAGVSQSPSNKVTEKGKDVELRCDPISGHTALYWYRQSLGQGLEFLIYFQGNSAPDKSGLPSDRFSAERTGGSVSTLTIQRTQQEDSAVYLCASSKQGDKGQPQHFGDGTRLSIL.

The CDR3: CASSLTAWTGQETQYF. The CDR3 DNA reads as TGTGCCAGCAGCTTAACCGCGTGGACAGGGCAAGAGACCCAGTACTTC. The chain recombines TRBV7-3 with TRBJ2-5; 8 nucleotides line up with TRBD1. Trimming cost V 0 bases and J 2 bases; bases outside gene matches: 5. The germline V gene encodes CDR1 SGHTA and CDR2 FQGTGA. This CDR3 has 16 amino acids. The variable domain in full, with the rest retrieved from reference TRBV7-3 and TRBJ2-5, is GAGVSQTPSNKVTEKGKYVELRCDPISGHTALYWYRQSLGQGPEFLIYFQGTGAADDSGLPNDRFFAVRPEGSVSTLKIQRTERGDSAVYLCASSLTAWTGQETQYFGPGTRLLVL.

The chain joins TRBV7-6 to TRBJ2-1; D is uncertain. Trimming removed 3 bases from V and 0 bases from J, with 12 bases in between. This CDR3 is 16 amino acids long. CDR1 is SGHVS, CDR2 FNYEAQ, per germline. The CDR3 DNA reads as TGTGCCAGCAGCTTGACCCGCGTGAACTCCTACAATGAGCAGTTCTTC. As protein: CASSLTRVNSYNEQFF.

The CDR3 sequence: CAIRRQDSGNTIYF. Written as DNA, the CDR3 is TGTGCCATCAGGAGACAGGACTCTGGAAACACCATATATTTT. The V gene is TRBV10-3, the J gene TRBJ1-3; D possibly corresponds to TRBD1 (6 bases). Germline V CDR1 and CDR2: ENHRY, SYGVKD. The CDR3 has 14 residues. Deletions cut 6 bases from V and 0 bases from J, with 9 bases between.

The V and J genes are TRBV15 and TRBJ1-2; D remains unclear. CDR3 size: 14 residues. Between the trimmed V and J ends, which lost 3 bases and 4 bases, there was a span of 12 bases. In germline, CDR1 is LNHNV, CDR2 YYDKDF (reference sequence). The CDR3 nucleotides read TGTGCCACCAGCAGGGAGCGGTCGAGCTATGGCTACACCTTC. As protein: CATSRERSSYGYTF.

The rearrangement uses TRBV9 and TRBJ2-2; weak D call: TRBD1 (6 bases). V was cut by 1 base and J by 0 bases, with 10 bases left in between. CDR3 length: 16 residues. The germline gives CDR1 SGDLS, CDR2 YYNGEE. The DNA of the CDR3 is TGTGCCAGCAGCGTAAGTGGACAGCCGAACACCGGGGAGCTGTTTTTT. Amino acids: CASSVSGQPNTGELFF.